These 27 T cell receptor beta chains originate from one sample sequenced in a study of blood T cell repertoires in COVID-19. Profiled with immunoSEQ multiplex PCR; TCRdb holds only in-frame clones, not every one. This sample has about 35,000 clones, with about nine tenths found just once. Sequences were obtained from peripheral blood. The source of these receptors is an elderly man with active COVID-19.

This clone was seen only once. The chain has TRBV28 and TRBJ1-1, with 7 bases that match TRBD1. The CDR3 is 14 residues long. Unmatched junction bases numbered 3, after V lost 4 bases and J lost 1 base. From germline, CDR1 is MDHEN and CDR2 SYDVKM. The CDR3 DNA follows: TGTGCCAGCAGTTCGACAGGGAGGAACACTGAAGCTTTCTTT. The encoded protein is CASSSTGRNTEAFF. The whole variable domain, remainder taken from reference TRBV28 and TRBJ1-1, is DVKVTQSSRYLVKRTGEKVFLECVQDMDHENMFWYRQDPGLGLRLIYFSYDVKMKEKGDIPEGYSVSREKKERFSLILESASTNQTSMYLCASSSTGRNTEAFFGQGTRLTVV.

CDR3 nucleotide sequence: TGTGCCAGCAGCGTCGGGACAGGGTCCAATGAGCAGTTCTTC. It yields the protein CASSVGTGSNEQFF. The chain employs TRBV4-2 and TRBJ2-1, with TRBD1 matching over 9 bases. Looked up from germline, CDR1 is LGHNA and CDR2 is YNFKEQ. There are 14 residues in the CDR3. The trim removed 5 bases at V and 6 bases at J, leaving 5 bases unmatched.

This chain links TRBV9 with TRBJ2-3; D perhaps matches TRBD2 (6 bases). The CDR3 is made up of 14 amino acids. Looked up from germline, CDR1 is SGDLS and CDR2 is YYNGEE. Trimming pared 5 bases from V and 0 bases from J, leaving 10 bases between. DNA of the CDR3: TGTGCCAGCAGTCGTAGCGGTAGCACAGATACGCAGTATTTT. This translates into CASSRSGSTDTQYF. Full variable domain (remainder filled in from reference TRBV9 and TRBJ2-3): DSGVTQTPKHLITATGQRVTLRCSPRSGDLSVYWYQQSLDQGLQFLIQYYNGEERAKGNILERFSAQQFPDLHSELNLSSLELGDSALYFCASSRSGSTDTQYFGPGTRLTVL.

This chain joins TRBV7-2 and TRBJ2-1; 10 bases line up with TRBD2. Germline CDR1 reads SGHTA; CDR2 reads FQGNSA. CDR3 length: 14 amino acids. Unmatched junction bases numbered 1, after V lost 5 bases and J lost 3 bases. The CDR3 spells CASSGLAVYNEQFF. The DNA for the CDR3 is TGTGCCAGCAGCGGACTAGCGGTCTACAATGAGCAGTTCTTC.

CDR3 loop: CASGSRRGDGYTF. In DNA form, the CDR3 reads TGTGCCAGTGGGTCTAGAAGGGGCGATGGCTACACCTTC. The rearrangement joins TRBV6-6 to TRBJ1-2, with D possibly matching TRBD1 (5 bases). The germline V gene encodes CDR1 MNHNY and CDR2 SVGAGI (reference sequence). The CDR3 extends over 13 amino acids. Trimming cost V 9 bases and J 6 bases, with 17 bases left between them.

The chain is built from TRBV6-6 and TRBJ1-2, with D possibly being TRBD1 (5 bases). The CDR3 runs 14 residues. The V gene's germline CDR1 is MNHNY and CDR2 SVGAGI (reference sequence). Trimming cost V 4 bases and J 7 bases, with 16 bases left between them. The CDR3, as DNA: TGTGCCAGCAGTTCCCTCGACGGGGGTATTGGCTACACCTTC. Translating gives CASSSLDGGIGYTF.

The chain has TRBV10-2 and TRBJ2-7, with 11 bases that match TRBD2. CDR1 is WSHSY and CDR2 is SAAADI in the germline V gene. Germline trimming cut 2 bases from V and 1 base from J; bases unmatched to any gene: 4. The CDR3 is 16 amino acids. The CDR3 bases are TGCGCCAGCAGTGAGGGGGGACTAGCGGTGTCCTACGAGCAGTACTTC. This translates into CASSEGGLAVSYEQYF.

This chain connects TRBV27 to TRBJ2-7, with a tentative D call TRBD2 (8 bases). CDR3 length equals 15 residues. V lost 5 bases and J lost 5, with 19 bases in between. CDR1 MNHEY and CDR2 SMNVEV come from the germline V gene (reference sequence). The CDR3 DNA reads as TGTGCCAGCAGTGCCAGGGGGACTAGTCTCCACGAGCAGTACTTC. The encoded protein is CASSARGTSLHEQYF.

This clone was observed a few times. J is TRBJ2-7 and V is TRBV5-1; D is perhaps TRBD2 (6 bases). This CDR3 region has 13 residues. CDR1 is SGHRS, CDR2 YFSETQ, per germline. The V end was cut by 3 bases, the J end by 0 bases, with 7 bases between. CDR3 coding DNA: TGCGCCAGCAGCTCCGGGAGCTCCTACGAGCAGTACTTC. It encodes CASSSGSSYEQYF.

The chain has TRBV19 and TRBJ1-1, with a possible D match to TRBD1 (5 bases). Per germline, CDR1 LNHDA and CDR2 SQIVND (reference sequence). The CDR3 covers 15 residues. With 1 base removed from V and 8 bases from J, the gap between germline ends came to 17 bases. Here the CDR3 reads CASSIGPGGEKEAFF. DNA of the CDR3: TGTGCCAGTAGTATAGGTCCGGGAGGGGAAAAAGAAGCTTTCTTT. The full variable domain, with the rest looked up from reference TRBV19 and TRBJ1-1, is DGGITQSPKYLFRKEGQNVTLSCEQNLNHDAMYWYRQDPGQGLRLIYYSQIVNDFQKGDIAEGYSVSREKKESFPLTVTSAQKNPTAFYLCASSIGPGGEKEAFFGQGTRLTVV.

V and J are TRBV29-1 and TRBJ2-1; 8 bases fit TRBD2. The CDR3 is 17 residues long. The junction had 7 bases not matched to a gene; V was cut back by 0 bases and J by 0 bases. Germline CDR1 and CDR2: SQVTM and ANQGSEA. The CDR3 nucleotides read TGCAGCGTTGAAGACCGCCTGGGGACTAGCTCCTACAATGAGCAGTTCTTC. As protein: CSVEDRLGTSSYNEQFF.

The J gene is TRBJ2-2, the V gene TRBV4-3; 12 nucleotides line up with TRBD2. The germline CDR1 and CDR2 sequences are LGHNA and YSLEER. This CDR3 spans 17 amino acids. J lost 0 bases, V lost 4 bases, and 3 bases had no gene match. Here the CDR3 DNA reads TGCGCCAGCAGCCTTGGGACTAGCGGGTCGAACACCGGGGAGCTGTTTTTT. It specifies CASSLGTSGSNTGELFF.

The chain couples TRBV27 to TRBJ1-1; no reliable D call. Germline values: CDR1 MNHEY, CDR2 SMNVEV (reference sequence). The germline V and J ends were trimmed by 8 bases and 1 base, with 11 bases remaining between them. CDR3 length: 13 amino acids. The CDR3 DNA is TGTGCCAGCGCCCTGGGAGGGAACACTGAAGCTTTCTTT. The encoded protein is CASALGGNTEAFF.

The rearrangement uses TRBV4-3 and TRBJ1-5, with TRBD1 as a possible D gene (5 bases). Trimming removed 1 base at V and 4 bases at J, with 11 bases between. From germline, CDR1 is LGHNA and CDR2 YSLEER. CDR3 length: 15 amino acids. CDR3 protein: CASSQVLDTNQPQHF. CDR3 DNA: TGCGCCAGCAGCCAAGTGTTGGACACAAATCAGCCCCAGCATTTT.

This chain joins TRBV5-4 and TRBJ1-2, with a possible D match to TRBD1 (5 bases). The germline V and J ends were trimmed by 0 bases and 7 bases, with 13 bases remaining between them. The germline gives CDR1 SGHNT, CDR2 YYREEE (reference sequence). The length of the CDR3 is 14 residues. CDR3 DNA sequence: TGTGCCAGCAGCTTGGAAAACAGGAGAGGTGGCTACACCTTC. As protein: CASSLENRRGGYTF.

This clone is classed as medium-sized (0.01 to 0.1%). The chain couples TRBV7-2 to TRBJ2-3; 8 bases agree with TRBD2. The CDR3 is made up of 15 amino acids. V dropped 4 bases and J dropped 5; count of bases not matched to a gene: 8. Germline V gives CDR1 SGHTA, CDR2 FQGNSA. The chain's CDR3 is CASSSIAGMGDTQYF. CDR3 nucleotide sequence: TGTGCCAGCAGCTCTATAGCGGGAATGGGAGATACGCAGTATTTT. The full variable domain, its missing parts supplied by reference TRBV7-2 and TRBJ2-3, is GAGVSQSPSNKVTEKGKDVELRCDPISGHTALYWYRQSLGQGLEFLIYFQGNSAPDKSGLPSDRFSAERTGGSVSTLTIQRTQQEDSAVYLCASSSIAGMGDTQYFGPGTRLTVL.

The chain combines TRBV7-8 with TRBJ1-5; TRBD1 matches at 9 bases. J was trimmed by 1 base and V by 6 bases; bases with no gene match: 10. CDR1 is SGHVS, CDR2 FQNEAQ, per germline. The CDR3 runs 17 residues. CDR3 sequence reads: CASSPGQGPWSNQPQHF. As DNA, the CDR3 is TGTGCCAGCAGTCCGGGACAGGGACCTTGGAGCAATCAGCCCCAGCATTTT.

V and J are TRBV5-5 and TRBJ1-6, with D uncertain. The V gene's germline CDR1 is SGHKS and CDR2 YYEKEE (reference sequence). The CDR3 contains 14 residues. The V gene lost 0 bases and the J gene lost 6 bases, with 7 bases spanning the gap. CDR3: CASSLAELNSPLHF. The CDR3 bases are TGTGCCAGCAGCTTGGCCGAACTTAATTCACCCCTCCACTTT.

This clone appeared a single time. V is TRBV15 and J is TRBJ2-5, with 9 bases aligning to TRBD1. The CDR3 is made up of 15 amino acids. V dropped 0 bases and J dropped 4; count of bases not matched to a gene: 3. Looked up from germline, CDR1 is LNHNV and CDR2 is YYDKDF (reference sequence). DNA for the CDR3: TGTGCCACCAGCAGAGAGGGGACAGGGTCAGAGACCCAGTACTTC. Its protein is CATSREGTGSETQYF.

The CDR3 DNA sequence: TGTGCCAGCAGCAGGACTAGCGGGAGGGGCAATGAGCAGTTCTTC. It codes for CASSRTSGRGNEQFF. This sequence joins TRBV9 and TRBJ2-1; 15 positions match TRBD2. This CDR3 is built from 15 residues. V lost 4 bases, J lost 6 bases, and 2 bases stayed unmatched. The germline V gene has CDR1 SGDLS and CDR2 YYNGEE.

This clone is medium-sized (0.01 to 0.1%) within its sample. The chain links TRBV29-1 to TRBJ2-7, with TRBD1 matching 9 bases. CDR1 and CDR2 (germline): SQVTM, ANQGSEA. V lost 4 bases, J lost 0 bases, and 4 bases stayed unmatched. The CDR3 spans 14 residues. For the CDR3, the DNA is TGCAGCGTTGGTGGGACAGGGAGCTCCTACGAGCAGTACTTC. It translates to CSVGGTGSSYEQYF.

The chain links TRBV3-1 (or the pseudogene TRBV3-2) to TRBJ2-7; TRBD2 aligns across 7 bases. CDR1 LGHDT and CDR2 YNNKEL come from the germline V gene (reference sequence). The CDR3 sequence is 12 residues long. V trimming: 0 bases; J trimming: 9 bases; junction bases outside the gene matches: 2. CDR3 coding DNA: TGTGCCAGCAGCCAAGATGGGAGGGTGCAGTACTTC. Protein product: CASSQDGRVQYF.

The chain employs TRBV27 and TRBJ1-2; TRBD1 agrees at 7 bases. The germline gives CDR1 MNHEY, CDR2 SMNVEV (reference sequence). Losses at the gene ends were 6 bases for V and 4 bases for J; bases not matched to a gene: 8. CDR3 length: 14 amino acids. CDR3 amino acids: CASRYLGQVYGYTF. The CDR3 DNA reads TGTGCCAGCAGATACCTCGGACAGGTCTATGGCTACACCTTC.

This rearrangement joins TRBV7-8 to TRBJ2-1; maybe TRBD1 (6 bases). With 5 bases removed from V and 6 bases from J, the gap between germline ends came to 11 bases. Germline V lookup: CDR1 SGHVS, CDR2 FQNEAQ. The CDR3 spans 13 residues. The chain's CDR3 is CASSKDRSNEQFF. CDR3 coding DNA: TGTGCCAGCAGCAAGGACAGAAGCAATGAGCAGTTCTTC.

J is TRBJ2-1 and V is TRBV19; 7 bases line up with TRBD2. CDR1 LNHDA and CDR2 SQIVND come from the germline V gene (reference sequence). The CDR3 runs to 16 residues. V shed 5 bases, J shed 6 bases, and the junction held 13 bases outside the gene matches. The CDR3 here is CASSPLRAWEGNEQFF. The DNA for the CDR3 is TGTGCCAGTAGTCCCCTTAGGGCGTGGGAGGGCAATGAGCAGTTCTTC.

The chain uses TRBV6-5 and TRBJ2-7, with D hard to call. Germline V gives CDR1 MNHEY, CDR2 SVGAGI. The CDR3 has 13 amino acids. The germline V and J ends were trimmed by 0 bases and 1 base, with 4 bases remaining between them. The CDR3 spells CASSYSRSYEQYF. In DNA, the CDR3 is TGTGCCAGCAGTTACTCGAGGTCCTACGAGCAGTACTTC.

The V call is TRBV2, the J call TRBJ2-7, with 9 positions matching TRBD1. Germline V gene sequence: CDR1 SNHLY, CDR2 FYNNEI. Unmatched junction bases numbered 6, after V lost 5 bases and J lost 7 bases. The CDR3 is made up of 13 amino acids. The CDR3 loop reads CASSRDRASEQYF. CDR3 DNA sequence: TGTGCCAGCAGTAGGGACAGGGCATCAGAGCAGTACTTC.